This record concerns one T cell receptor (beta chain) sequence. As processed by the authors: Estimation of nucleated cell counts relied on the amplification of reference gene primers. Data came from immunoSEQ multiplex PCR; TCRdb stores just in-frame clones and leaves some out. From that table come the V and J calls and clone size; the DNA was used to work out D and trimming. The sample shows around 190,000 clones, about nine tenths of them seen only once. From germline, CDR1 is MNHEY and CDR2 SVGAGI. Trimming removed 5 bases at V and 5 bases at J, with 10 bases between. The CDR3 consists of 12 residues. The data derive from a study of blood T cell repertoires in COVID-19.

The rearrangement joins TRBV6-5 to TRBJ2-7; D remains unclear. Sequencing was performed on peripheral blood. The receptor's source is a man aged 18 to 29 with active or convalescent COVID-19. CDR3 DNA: TGTGCCAGCAGTCCCGGGTTTGACGAGCAGTACTTC. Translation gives CASSPGFDEQYF.